A selection of T cell receptor beta chains follows, all from one sample in a study of control samples from healthy donors and cancer patients. Sequencing was performed with immunoSEQ multiplex PCR; in TCRdb, only in-frame clones are kept and a portion is missing. The sample shows around 76,000 clones, around 94% of them seen only once. Specimen: blood. Every receptor here comes from a woman in her thirties or forties in good health. The CDR3 runs from the conserved cysteine through the conserved F or W. Each record gives: J gene, CDR3 length, V gene, D gene, clone size, CDR3 protein, CDR3 DNA. The D gene is left open where the match is weak. The size entry is marked missing in some rows and otherwise reads once, few, many or a size class.

TRBJ1-2	14	TRBV18	.	.	CASSPQGVDYGYTF	TGTGCCAGCTCACCACAAGGGGTCGACTATGGCTACACCTTC
TRBJ2-1	18	TRBV19	TRBD2	.	CASSIDLTSGSSYNEQFF	TGTGCCAGTAGTATAGATCTTACTAGCGGGAGCTCCTACAATGAGCAGTTCTTC
TRBJ2-1	15	TRBV2	.	.	CASIKIGAGSDEQFF	TGTGCCAGCATCAAAATAGGGGCAGGCAGCGATGAGCAGTTCTTC
TRBJ1-1	13	TRBV24-1	TRBD1	.	CATSDSGGTEAFF	TGTGCCACCAGTGATTCAGGGGGCACTGAAGCTTTCTTT
TRBJ1-1	12	TRBV7-9	.	.	CASSLLTVEAFF	TGTGCCAGCAGCCTCTTGACAGTTGAAGCTTTCTTT
TRBJ2-5	16	TRBV11-2	TRBD2	once	CASSLGTSGRGETQYF	TGTGCCAGCAGCTTAGGGACTAGCGGGCGGGGGGAGACCCAGTACTTC
TRBJ1-1	14	TRBV9	.	.	CASSVGPQGTEAFF	TGTGCCAGCAGCGTAGGCCCCCAAGGCACTGAAGCTTTCTTT
TRBJ1-2	14	TRBV4-2	.	.	CASSPLGGFYGYTF	TGTGCCAGCAGCCCCTTAGGAGGCTTCTATGGCTACACCTTC
TRBJ2-1	15	TRBV18	.	.	CASSPPIVRGNEQFF	TGTGCCAGCTCACCACCGATAGTAAGGGGAAACGAGCAGTTCTTC
TRBJ2-1	15	TRBV6-2/TRBV6-3	.	.	CASSYDLSSYNEQFF	TGTGCCAGCAGTTACGACTTAAGCTCCTACAATGAGCAGTTCTTC
TRBJ2-3	15	TRBV6-6	TRBD1	.	CASSQGTGGPDTQYF	TGTGCCAGCAGCCAAGGGACAGGGGGCCCAGATACGCAGTATTTT
TRBJ1-5	12	TRBV7-8	.	.	CASSTWDQPQHF	TGTGCCAGCAGCACGTGGGATCAGCCCCAGCATTTT
TRBJ2-7	15	TRBV25-1	TRBD1	.	CASSEFRDRGDEQYF	TGTGCCAGCAGTGAGTTCCGGGACAGGGGCGACGAGCAGTACTTC
TRBJ1-5	15	TRBV7-6	TRBD1	.	CASSPGQVRNQPQHF	TGTGCCAGCAGCCCCGGACAGGTACGCAATCAGCCCCAGCATTTT
TRBJ2-5	18	TRBV25-1	TRBD2	.	CASSALAGRGVWQETQYF	TGTGCCAGCAGTGCACTAGCGGGCCGGGGAGTTTGGCAAGAGACCCAGTACTTC
TRBJ1-5	17	TRBV7-8	.	.	CASSSYRVPGGNQPQHF	TGTGCCAGCAGCTCCTACCGTGTCCCGGGAGGCAATCAGCCCCAGCATTTT
TRBJ2-1	13	TRBV4-1	.	.	CASRNLANNEQFF	TGCGCCAGCAGGAACCTAGCAAACAATGAGCAGTTCTTC
TRBJ1-5	15	TRBV19	.	.	CASSMEREGVQPQHF	TGTGCCAGTAGTATGGAGAGAGAGGGAGTACAGCCCCAGCATTTT